The 18 T cell receptor beta chains presented below share a single source sample, sequenced in a study of cytomegalovirus exposure and HLA in healthy donors. The PCR contained 60 Vbeta and 13 Jbeta primers. The data were produced by immunoSEQ multiplex PCR, yet TCRdb's version contains in-frame clones alone and is incomplete. The sample has over 200,000 clones, about 81% seen once. The specimen was PBMCs. Every receptor here comes from a woman between 35 and 50 years old in good health and CMV-seropositive.

The chain joins TRBV5-1 to TRBJ2-3, with a weak D call TRBD1 (6 bases). Germline values: CDR1 SGHRS, CDR2 YFSETQ. Between the trimmed V and J ends, which lost 3 bases and 2 bases, there was a span of 10 bases. The CDR3 has 14 residues. CDR3 in DNA: TGCGCCAGCAGCTCTCGGGACATCACAGATACGCAGTATTTT. Translation gives CASSSRDITDTQYF.

Remarks on this clone: The same CDR3 also results from other DNA sequences found in this sample. The chain has TRBV5-1 and TRBJ2-3; D is unresolved. CDR3 size: 12 residues. Germline V lookup: CDR1 SGHRS, CDR2 YFSETQ. The V and J ends lost 4 bases and 0 bases respectively, with 3 bases between them. The CDR3, as DNA: TGCGCCAGCAGCCTGAGCACAGATACGCAGTATTTT. Residues: CASSLSTDTQYF.

The chain has TRBV29-1 and TRBJ2-7; 9 bases map to TRBD1. Losses at the gene ends were 5 bases for V and 4 bases for J; bases not matched to a gene: 9. Per the germline V gene, CDR1 is SQVTM and CDR2 is ANQGSEA. The CDR3 spans 14 residues. As DNA, the CDR3 is TGCAGCGTTTCCACAGGGGGCAGGAGTTACGAGCAGTACTTC. Amino acid sequence: CSVSTGGRSYEQYF.

J is TRBJ1-1 and V is TRBV4-2, with D perhaps TRBD1 (6 bases). V was trimmed by 4 bases and J by 1 base, leaving 13 bases between them. Germline CDR1 is LGHNA and CDR2 is YNFKEQ. The CDR3 is made up of 15 amino acids. CDR3 sequence (DNA): TGTGCCAGCAGCCCCACGACGGGACAGAACACTGAAGCTTTCTTT. It yields the protein CASSPTTGQNTEAFF.

The chain has TRBV11-3 and TRBJ1-3; weak D call: TRBD1 (5 bases). The CDR3 is 14 amino acids. Trimming stripped 6 bases from V and 1 base from J, with 10 bases between. The germline gives CDR1 SGHNT, CDR2 YENEEA. Here the CDR3 reads CASSYRQSGNTIYF. CDR3 coding DNA: TGTGCCAGCAGTTACAGGCAATCTGGAAACACCATATATTTT.

This rearrangement joins TRBV18 to TRBJ1-2; 12 bases fit TRBD1. This CDR3 is 16 amino acids long. V dropped 2 bases and J dropped 4; count of bases not matched to a gene: 5. In germline, CDR1 is KGHSH, CDR2 LQKENI. DNA for the CDR3: TGTGCCAGCTCACCAGGGACAGGGGGCGCGTCCTATGGCTACACCTTC. Amino acids: CASSPGTGGASYGYTF.

The J gene is TRBJ1-6, the V gene TRBV6-6; D might be TRBD1 (5 bases). From germline, CDR1 is MNHNY and CDR2 SVGAGI (reference sequence). CDR3 length: 15 amino acids. Deletions cut 2 bases from V and 5 bases from J, with 10 bases between. CDR3: CASSYGQGNNSPLHF. Here the CDR3 DNA reads TGTGCCAGCAGTTACGGGCAGGGTAATAATTCACCCCTCCACTTT.

The J gene is TRBJ1-6, the V gene TRBV10-3; 8 nucleotides match TRBD1. This CDR3 region has 14 residues. The germline gives CDR1 ENHRY, CDR2 SYGVKD. V gave up 3 bases and J gave up 14 bases; unmatched junction bases: 9. The CDR3 spells CAISEWEQGVTLHF. CDR3 coding DNA: TGTGCCATCAGTGAATGGGAACAGGGGGTCACCCTCCACTTT.

This clone has a single count. J is TRBJ1-2 and V is TRBV28, with 10 nucleotides matching TRBD1. The V and J ends lost 6 bases and 7 bases, in that order; junction bases with no gene match: 8. The germline gives CDR1 MDHEN, CDR2 SYDVKM. This CDR3 spans 14 amino acids. This CDR3 reads CASRMDRGKIGYTF. The CDR3 bases are TGTGCCAGCAGGATGGACAGGGGGAAGATTGGCTACACCTTC.

V usage is TRBV18 and J usage is TRBJ1-2, with 7 bases aligning to TRBD1. V gave up 3 bases and J gave up 1 base; unmatched junction bases: 8. Germline CDR1 and CDR2: KGHSH and LQKENI. This CDR3 has 16 amino acids. This CDR3 is CASSPTGMGLNYGYTF. The CDR3 DNA is TGTGCCAGCTCACCGACAGGGATGGGACTTAACTATGGCTACACCTTC.

The genes are TRBV5-8 and TRBJ2-2, with TRBD1 matching 7 bases. The V gene end was trimmed by 3 bases and the J gene end by 3 bases; junction bases not matched to a gene: 5. The CDR3 runs 15 residues. CDR1 and CDR2 (germline): SGHTS, YDEGEE. CDR3 sequence (DNA): TGTGCCAGCAGCTCCCGACAGGGCTACACCGGGGAGCTGTTTTTT. It yields the protein CASSSRQGYTGELFF. Combining the CDR3 with reference TRBV5-8 and TRBJ2-2 gives the whole variable domain EAGVTQSPTHLIKTRGQQATLRCSPISGHTSVYWYQQALGLGLQFLLWYDEGEERNRGNFPPRFSGRQFPNYSSELNVNALELEDSALYLCASSSRQGYTGELFFGEGSRLTVL.

This clone appeared a few times. This rearrangement joins TRBV7-2 to TRBJ2-2; 7 nucleotides align to TRBD1. CDR1 SGHTA and CDR2 FQGNSA come from the germline V gene. The CDR3 totals 16 residues. V dropped 2 bases and J dropped 1; count of bases not matched to a gene: 4. As DNA, the CDR3 is TGTGCCAGCAGCTTAAGACAGGGAAGGAACACCGGGGAGCTGTTTTTT. It codes for CASSLRQGRNTGELFF.

This clone was recorded a few times. The chain links TRBV19 to TRBJ2-5; 7 nucleotides align to TRBD2. With V trimmed by 2 bases and J by 7 bases, 7 bases remained unmatched. The CDR3 is made up of 14 amino acids. The germline V gene encodes CDR1 LNHDA and CDR2 SQIVND (reference sequence). As DNA, the CDR3 is TGTGCCAGTAGTATAAGCGGGGATAGGGGGACCCAGTACTTC. Its protein product is CASSISGDRGTQYF.

The V gene is TRBV11-1, the J gene TRBJ2-1, with D perhaps matching TRBD2 (6 bases). The CDR3 loop spans 16 amino acids. Germline V gene sequence: CDR1 SGHAT, CDR2 FQDESV (reference sequence). V lost 5 bases and J lost 10, with 24 bases in between. CDR3 protein: CASSPLLSGGGGEQFF. CDR3 coding DNA: TGTGCCAGCAGCCCTCTTCTGTCAGGCGGAGGAGGGGAGCAGTTCTTC.

The genes are TRBV5-1 and TRBJ2-7, with D perhaps TRBD1 (6 bases). The germline V gene has CDR1 SGHRS and CDR2 YFSETQ. The CDR3 is 14 amino acids. V dropped 4 bases and J dropped 0 bases, with 11 bases sitting between them. The CDR3 protein is CASSTGTLSYEQYF. The CDR3 nucleotides are TGCGCCAGCAGCACCGGGACACTCTCCTACGAGCAGTACTTC.

The chain carries TRBV6-1 and TRBJ2-5; weak D call: TRBD2 (5 bases). The DNA end lines up better with TRBJ2-7; the J call may be wrong. This CDR3 has 15 amino acids. CDR1 and CDR2 from the germline V gene are MNHNS and SASEGT. The CDR3 region has the DNA TGTGCCAGCATCAAAAGTGGGAGTCCCGCCTACGAGCAGTACTTC. It is translated as CASIKSGSPAYEQYF.

This clone came up a few times. V and J are TRBV11-2 and TRBJ1-4; D perhaps matches TRBD1 (5 bases). CDR1 SGHAT and CDR2 FQNNGV come from the germline V gene. This CDR3 is built from 14 residues. Trimming removed 0 bases at V and 12 bases at J, with 14 bases between. This CDR3 is CASSLEPKGGELFF. CDR3 DNA sequence: TGTGCCAGCAGCTTAGAACCGAAGGGAGGGGAACTGTTTTTT.

This clone appeared a single time. This sequence joins TRBV10-3 and TRBJ2-1, with D perhaps TRBD1 (6 bases). Germline lookup yields CDR1 ENHRY and CDR2 SYGVKD. V shed 4 bases and J shed 7 bases, with 14 bases lying between them. This CDR3 is 14 amino acids long. CDR3: CAISVARGENEQFF. The CDR3 coding sequence is TGTGCCATCAGTGTCGCCAGGGGCGAGAATGAGCAGTTCTTC.